The entry below describes one T cell receptor beta chain. What it binds is unknown. Some clones are missing from TCRdb's copy, which holds only in-frame ones; the method was immunoSEQ multiplex PCR. The data contain 90,000 to 110,000 clones, approximately 90% of them seen just once; the ten biggest clones take up roughly 4%. The data were obtained in a study of cytomegalovirus exposure and HLA in healthy donors. Whole-study findings and limits: Specific recognition of CMV antigens was confirmed in vitro for three chains (all CMV-associated). Reported performance of the classifier showed diagnosis of cytomegalovirus status with high specificity and sensitivity. First-cohort TCR clusters were later found to tend to co-occur in the 120 or so validation repertoires.

Trimming removed 5 bases from V and 5 bases from J; junction bases left unmatched: 8. The CDR3 runs to 14 residues. Germline CDR1 and CDR2: SGHNT and YYREEE (reference sequence). The J gene is TRBJ2-5, the V gene TRBV5-4; 8 nucleotides line up with TRBD1. The sequence was collected from a young woman in good health and CMV-seropositive. Sequencing was performed on PBMCs. CDR3 in amino acids: CASSPGGSLETQYF. For the CDR3, the DNA is TGTGCCAGCAGTCCAGGGGGCTCCTTGGAGACCCAGTACTTC.